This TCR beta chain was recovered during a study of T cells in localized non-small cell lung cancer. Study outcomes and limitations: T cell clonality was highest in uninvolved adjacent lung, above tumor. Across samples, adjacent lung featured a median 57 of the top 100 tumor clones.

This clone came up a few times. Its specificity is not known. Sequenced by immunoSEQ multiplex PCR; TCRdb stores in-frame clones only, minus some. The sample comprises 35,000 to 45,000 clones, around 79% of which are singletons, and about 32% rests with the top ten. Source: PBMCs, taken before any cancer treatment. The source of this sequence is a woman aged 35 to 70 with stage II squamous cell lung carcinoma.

The CDR3 reads CASSEDTAEAFF. CDR3 DNA sequence: TGTGCCAGCAGTGAAGACACGGCTGAAGCTTTCTTT. The J gene is TRBJ1-1, the V gene TRBV2; D is uncertain. V was trimmed by 1 base and J by 6 bases, leaving 6 bases between them. The CDR3 loop spans 12 amino acids. Germline V gives CDR1 SNHLY, CDR2 FYNNEI.